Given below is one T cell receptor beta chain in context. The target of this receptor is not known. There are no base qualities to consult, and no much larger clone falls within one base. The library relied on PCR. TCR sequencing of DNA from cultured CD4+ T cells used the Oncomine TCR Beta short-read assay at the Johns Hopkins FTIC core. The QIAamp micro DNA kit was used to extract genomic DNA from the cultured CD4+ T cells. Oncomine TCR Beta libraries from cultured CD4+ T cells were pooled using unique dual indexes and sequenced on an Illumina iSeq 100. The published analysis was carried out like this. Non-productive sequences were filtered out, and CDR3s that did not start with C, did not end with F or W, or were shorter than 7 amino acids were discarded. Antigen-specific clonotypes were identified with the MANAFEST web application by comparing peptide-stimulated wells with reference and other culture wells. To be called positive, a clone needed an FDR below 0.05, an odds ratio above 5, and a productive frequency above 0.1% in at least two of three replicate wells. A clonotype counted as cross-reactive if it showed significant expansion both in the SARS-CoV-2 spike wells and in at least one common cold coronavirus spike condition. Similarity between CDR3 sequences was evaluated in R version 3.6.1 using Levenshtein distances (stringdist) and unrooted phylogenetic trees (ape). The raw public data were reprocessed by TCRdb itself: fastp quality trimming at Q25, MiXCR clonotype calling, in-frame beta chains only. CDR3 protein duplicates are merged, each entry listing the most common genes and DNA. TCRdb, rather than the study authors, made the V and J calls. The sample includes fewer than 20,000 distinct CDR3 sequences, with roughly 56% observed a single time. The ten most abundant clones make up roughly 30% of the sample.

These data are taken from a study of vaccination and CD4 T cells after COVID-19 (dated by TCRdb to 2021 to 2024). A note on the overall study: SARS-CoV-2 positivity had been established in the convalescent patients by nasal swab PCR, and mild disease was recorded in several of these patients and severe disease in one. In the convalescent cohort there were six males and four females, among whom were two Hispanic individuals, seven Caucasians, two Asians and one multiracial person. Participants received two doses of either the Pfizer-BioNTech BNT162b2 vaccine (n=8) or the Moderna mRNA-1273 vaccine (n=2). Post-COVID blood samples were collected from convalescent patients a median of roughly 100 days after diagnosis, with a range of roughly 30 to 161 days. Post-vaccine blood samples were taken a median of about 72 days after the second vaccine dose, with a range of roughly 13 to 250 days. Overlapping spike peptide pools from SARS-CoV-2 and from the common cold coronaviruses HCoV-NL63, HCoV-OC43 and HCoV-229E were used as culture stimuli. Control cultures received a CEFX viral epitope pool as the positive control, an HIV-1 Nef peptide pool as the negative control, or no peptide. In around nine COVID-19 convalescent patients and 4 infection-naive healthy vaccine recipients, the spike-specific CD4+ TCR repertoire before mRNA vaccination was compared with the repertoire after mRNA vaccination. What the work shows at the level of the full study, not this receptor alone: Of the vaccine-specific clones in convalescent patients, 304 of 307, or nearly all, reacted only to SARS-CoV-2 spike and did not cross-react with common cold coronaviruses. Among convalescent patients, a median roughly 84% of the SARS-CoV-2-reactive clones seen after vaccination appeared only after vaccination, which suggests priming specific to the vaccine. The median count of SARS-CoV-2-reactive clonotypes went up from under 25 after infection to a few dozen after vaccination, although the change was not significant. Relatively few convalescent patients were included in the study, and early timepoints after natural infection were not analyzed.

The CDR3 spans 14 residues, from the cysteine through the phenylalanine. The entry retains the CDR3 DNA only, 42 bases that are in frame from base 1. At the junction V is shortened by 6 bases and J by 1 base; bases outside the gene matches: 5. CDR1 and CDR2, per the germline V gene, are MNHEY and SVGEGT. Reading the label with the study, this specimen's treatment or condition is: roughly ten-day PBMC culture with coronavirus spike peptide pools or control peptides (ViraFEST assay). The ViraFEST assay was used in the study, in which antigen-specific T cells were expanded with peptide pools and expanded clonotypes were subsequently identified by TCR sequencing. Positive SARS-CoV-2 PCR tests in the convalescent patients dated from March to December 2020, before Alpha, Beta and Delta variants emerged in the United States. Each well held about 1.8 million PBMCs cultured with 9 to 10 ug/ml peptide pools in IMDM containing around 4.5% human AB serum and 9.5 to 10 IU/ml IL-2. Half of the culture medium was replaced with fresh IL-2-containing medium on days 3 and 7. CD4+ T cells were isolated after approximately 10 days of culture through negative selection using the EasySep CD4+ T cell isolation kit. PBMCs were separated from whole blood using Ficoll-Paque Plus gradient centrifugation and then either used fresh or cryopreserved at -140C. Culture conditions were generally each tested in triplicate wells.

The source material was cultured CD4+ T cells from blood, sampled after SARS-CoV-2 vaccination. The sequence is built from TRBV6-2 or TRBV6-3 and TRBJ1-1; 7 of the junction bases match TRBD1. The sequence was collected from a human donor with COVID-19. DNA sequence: TGTGCCAGCAGAATGACAGGGCAGAACACTGAAGCTTTCTTT. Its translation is CASRMTGQNTEAFF.